A single sample gave rise to the 14 T cell receptor beta chains below, sequenced in a study of T cells in Graves' hyperthyroidism and ophthalmopathy. TCR beta CDR3 regions were amplified from RNA. The HTBI primer set was used in a first-round RT-PCR of the TCR CDR3. Using its own MiXCR run on the multiplex PCR reads, TCRdb lists one record per CDR3 protein. The table shows 530,000 or so distinct CDR3 sequences, with roughly 46% occurring only once. The sequencing sample was made of peripheral blood or thyroid tissue (not recorded which). The receptors shown here come from a young woman with Graves' hyperthyroidism.

In its sample, this clonotype was seen many times. The chain combines TRBV20-1 with TRBJ1-1; 7 bases agree with TRBD1. Trimming removed 3 bases from V and 4 bases from J; junction bases left unmatched: 11. There are 15 residues in the CDR3. Germline V gives CDR1 DFQATT, CDR2 SNEGSKA (reference sequence). DNA for the CDR3: TGCAGTGCTAGGGAAGACAGGGATCCGGGCACTGAAGCTTTCTTT. Translated: CSAREDRDPGTEAFF.

At least ten counts were recorded for this clonotype. The chain uses TRBV4-1 and TRBJ1-1; D gene unclear. The CDR3 extends over 13 amino acids. Germline CDR1 MGHRA, CDR2 YSYEKL. V lost 0 bases and J lost 7, with 9 bases in between. CDR3 in amino acids: CASSQDLGYEAFF. As DNA, the CDR3 is TGCGCCAGCAGCCAAGATCTGGGATATGAAGCTTTCTTT.

This chain connects TRBV24-1 to TRBJ1-2; TRBD1 aligns across 8 bases. There are 17 residues in the CDR3. Germline values: CDR1 KGHDR, CDR2 SFDVKD. V lost 2 bases and J lost 7; bases outside the gene matches: 14. The CDR3 is CATSDSLPGTGSLGYTF. The CDR3 DNA reads as TGTGCCACCAGTGATTCTCTACCCGGGACAGGAAGTCTTGGCTACACCTTC.

V is TRBV2 and J is TRBJ2-7; tentative D call: TRBD2 (5 bases). V lost 8 bases and J lost 3, with 20 bases in between. Germline CDR1 is SNHLY and CDR2 is FYNNEI. This CDR3 is built from 15 residues. The CDR3 DNA reads as TGTGCCAGCGTTGAAGATCGGGAAGGAGGCTACGAGCAGTACTTC. This gives the protein CASVEDREGGYEQYF.

The sample holds many counts of this clonotype. CDR3 amino acids: CASSPGQGGQPQHF. The DNA for the CDR3 is TGTGCCAGCTCACCTGGACAGGGGGGGCAGCCCCAGCATTTT. This chain links TRBV18 with TRBJ1-5; 10 bases fit TRBD1. V was clipped by 3 bases and J by 7 bases; unmatched bases: 3. This CDR3 spans 14 amino acids. CDR1 and CDR2 from the germline V gene are KGHSH and LQKENI.

This clonotype was seen many times. This sequence joins TRBV11-1 and TRBJ2-5; D is ambiguous. Germline assignment: CDR1 SGHAT and CDR2 FQDESV (reference sequence). The CDR3 loop spans 11 amino acids. With 5 bases removed from V and 5 bases from J, the gap between germline ends came to 6 bases. The CDR3 DNA follows: TGTGCCAGCAGCGTGTTGGAGACCCAGTACTTC. Translating it yields CASSVLETQYF. The whole variable domain, remainder taken from reference TRBV11-1 and TRBJ2-5, is EAEVAQSPRYKITEKSQAVAFWCDPISGHATLYWYRQILGQGPELLVQFQDESVVDDSQLPKDRFSAERLKGVDSTLKIQPAELGDSAMYLCASSVLETQYFGPGTRLLVL.

This clonotype was seen at least ten times. A much larger clone differs from this one at a single base, so this may be a read error. The chain is built from TRBV27 and TRBJ1-1; D call uncertain. The V end was cut by 6 bases, the J end by 1 base, with 3 bases between. The CDR3 runs 11 residues. CDR1 and CDR2 from the germline V gene are MNHEY and SMNVEV (reference sequence). The CDR3 loop is CASRWNTEAFF. Written as DNA, the CDR3 is TGTGCCAGCAGGTGGAACACTGAAGCTTTCTTT.

The chain employs TRBV12-3 or TRBV12-4 and TRBJ1-1; tentative D call: TRBD1 (6 bases). Trimming removed 6 bases from V and 4 bases from J, with 15 bases in between. The CDR3 consists of 14 residues. This chain's CDR3 is CASRQGGSSTEAFF. The CDR3, as DNA: TGTGCCAGCAGACAGGGCGGGAGTAGCACTGAAGCTTTCTTT.

This clonotype was detected only a few times. J is TRBJ2-3 and V is TRBV2; D ambiguous. The CDR3 has 13 residues. Germline CDR1 is SNHLY and CDR2 is FYNNEI. V was pared by 4 bases and J by 0 bases, with 5 bases between. CDR3 sequence reads: CASSVISTDTQYF. CDR3 in DNA: TGTGCCAGCAGTGTAATTAGCACAGATACGCAGTATTTT.

This clonotype was observed at least ten times. The CDR3 loop reads CATSDQGQNNNYGYTF. The CDR3 DNA is TGTGCCACCAGTGATCAGGGACAGAACAATAACTATGGCTACACCTTC. The V gene is TRBV24-1, the J gene TRBJ1-2, with 7 bases aligning to TRBD1. The CDR3 has 16 residues. CDR1 KGHDR and CDR2 SFDVKD come from the germline V gene. The junction had 7 bases not matched to a gene; V was cut back by 3 bases and J by 1 base.

This sequence joins TRBV2 and TRBJ1-1; weak D call: TRBD1 (5 bases). CDR3 length: 15 residues. V was pared by 1 base and J by 4 bases, with 13 bases between. In germline, CDR1 is SNHLY, CDR2 FYNNEI. CDR3 region: CASSEGSSGATEAFF. The CDR3 coding sequence is TGTGCCAGCAGTGAAGGTAGTAGCGGGGCCACTGAAGCTTTCTTT.

This clonotype was found a few times. V and J are TRBV27 and TRBJ1-1, with D perhaps matching TRBD1 (5 bases). The length of the CDR3 is 15 residues. Deletions cut 1 base from V and 6 bases from J, with 15 bases between. Germline CDR1 reads MNHEY; CDR2 reads SMNVEV (reference sequence). The CDR3 here is CASSLLGSRGSEAFF. In DNA form, the CDR3 reads TGTGCCAGCAGTTTATTAGGCAGTCGGGGCTCTGAAGCTTTCTTT.

With regard to this clonotype: The junction does not match germline at one end; this may be a read error. The genes are TRBV10-3 and TRBJ2-6, with D perhaps given as TRBD1 or TRBD2 (5 bases each). The germline V gene has CDR1 ENHRY and CDR2 SYGVKD. The CDR3 is 16 residues long. The CDR3 bases are TGTGCCATCAGTGAGGGGGGAGACACCGGGGCCAACGTCCTGGCTTTC. Its translation is CAISEGGDTGANVLAF.

This clonotype was counted between two and nine times. The chain joins TRBV5-8 to TRBJ2-5, with 7 bases matching TRBD2. V shed 0 bases, J shed 0 bases, and the junction held 5 bases outside the gene matches. The CDR3 extends over 16 amino acids. In germline, CDR1 is SGHTS, CDR2 YDEGEE. The CDR3 loop reads CASSLGREFDQETQYF. As DNA, the CDR3 is TGTGCCAGCAGCTTGGGGCGGGAGTTCGACCAAGAGACCCAGTACTTC.